This paragraph reports one TCR beta chain. Which antigen it targets is not known. No much larger clonotype is one base removed from it; base qualities were not supplied. This sample stems from a study of blood T cell repertoires in COVID-19 (dated by TCRdb to the early 2020s). At the level of the whole study: The collaborator samples originated in the United States, Italy and Spain and spanned the acute and convalescent phases of COVID-19. The prospective study material was composed of cDNA or gDNA derived from T cells, B-cell-depleted T cells, or PBMCs. Deeply sampled blood TCRbeta repertoires from subjects exposed to, actively infected with, or recovered from COVID-19 were included in the dataset. The repertoires were released in a freely available public database meant as a resource for research on the immune response to SARS-CoV-2. The samples were drawn from two sources: the first 160 participants of the ongoing ImmuneRACE study, and 1,000 to 1,500 subjects contributed by 6 global collaborators. Nearly every sample came with metadata listing a de-identified subject ID, COVID-19 status, age in years and sex. Where available, HLA class I and class II types were obtained from metadata supplied by the sample provider rather than from assay-based typing.

Whole blood was collected in K2EDTA tubes by collaborating institutions according to the institutions' own protocols. Collaborator samples were shipped for TCRbeta analysis as frozen whole blood, isolated PBMCs, or DNA extracted from either sample type. TCRbeta CDR3 regions were amplified from genomic DNA by means of the immunoSEQ Assay, a bias-controlled multiplex PCR. Processing in the source paper ran as follows. The number of nucleated cells in each sample was estimated by amplification of reference gene primers within the assay. To quantify the absolute abundance of each unique TCRbeta CDR3 rearrangement, sequence reads were collapsed and filtered. For each sample, productive Simpson clonality was calculated as the square root of Simpson's diversity index across productive rearrangements. TCRdb carries this immuneACCESS record with in-frame sequences only. Its versions omit some clonotypes, under half of them owing to an unresolved V gene in the studies checked, with the rest unexplained. Clonal size and the V and J genes are those of that table, whereas D and trimming came from the DNA. Present in this sample are some 90,000 clones, 75% to 90% of which were seen just once. 15% to 20% of the sample is in the top ten clones.

In the germline V gene, CDR1 corresponds to SGHDN and CDR2 to FVKESK. Unmatched junction bases come to 2, with V trimmed by 3 bases and J by 4 bases. CDR3 length: 15 amino acids, cysteine to phenylalanine. The DNA shown is the 45-base CDR3, in frame from base 1. Overall study results and their limits: The quantity of clinical and demographic metadata differed by source and by participant and was supplied without curation.

This TCR derives from a woman older than 75 with acute or convalescent COVID-19. The chain was built from TRBV14 and TRBJ2-1, and 11 junction bases match TRBD2. The sequencing sample was made of peripheral blood. The sequenced DNA is TGTGCCAGCAGCCACCGGACTAGCGGGTACAATGAGCAGTTCTTC. Protein translation: CASSHRTSGYNEQFF.